These T cell receptor beta chains were read from a single sample in a study of T cell responses to AZD1222 COVID-19 vaccine. Sequencing used immunoSEQ multiplex PCR; TCRdb keeps in-frame clones, though not all of them. The sample holds over 20,000 clones, around 90% seen once. This material consisted of peripheral blood, taken 28 days after the second AZD1222 dose. Receptor source: an adult who received the AZD1222 COVID-19 vaccine. The conserved cysteine and the conserved F or W are not part of the CDR3 here. Each record gives: V gene, CDR3 protein.

>TRBV2
ASSRLPDRGGEKLF
>TRBV19
ASSGQGQGGELF
>TRBV3-1/TRBV3-2
ASSPNRANEQF
>TRBV5-6
ASSPNPGRSYEQY
>TRBV28
ASSPWEREGVDTQY
>TRBV5-1
ASHVGSGSYEQY
>TRBV1
TSSQKLGGAFYGYT
>TRBV28
ASSFAGMNTEAF
>TRBV7-8
ASSPHLGEGGYGYT
>TRBV4-1
ASSQEPGRGYEQY
>TRBV3-1/TRBV3-2
ASSLTGHGHEQY
>TRBV18
ASSRENTEAF
>TRBV10-3
AISESTPVDSPLH
>TRBV5-5
ASSSGGYGYT
>TRBV28
AASGRSNQPQH
>TRBV28
AIGGYGNNSPLH